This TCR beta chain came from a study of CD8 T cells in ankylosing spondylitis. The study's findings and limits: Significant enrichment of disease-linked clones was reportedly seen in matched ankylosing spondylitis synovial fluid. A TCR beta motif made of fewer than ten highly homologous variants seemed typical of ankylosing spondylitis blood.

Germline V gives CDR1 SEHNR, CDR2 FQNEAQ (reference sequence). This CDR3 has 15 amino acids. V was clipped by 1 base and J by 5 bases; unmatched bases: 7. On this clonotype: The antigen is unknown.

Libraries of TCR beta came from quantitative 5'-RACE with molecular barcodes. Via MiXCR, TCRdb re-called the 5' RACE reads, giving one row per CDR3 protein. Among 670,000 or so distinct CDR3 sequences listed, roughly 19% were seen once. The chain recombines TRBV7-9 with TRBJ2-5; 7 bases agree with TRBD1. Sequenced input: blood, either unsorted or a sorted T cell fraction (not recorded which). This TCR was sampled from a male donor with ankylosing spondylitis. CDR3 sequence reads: CASSLGETGWETQYF. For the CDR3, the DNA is TGTGCCAGCAGCTTAGGAGAGACAGGGTGGGAGACCCAGTACTTC.